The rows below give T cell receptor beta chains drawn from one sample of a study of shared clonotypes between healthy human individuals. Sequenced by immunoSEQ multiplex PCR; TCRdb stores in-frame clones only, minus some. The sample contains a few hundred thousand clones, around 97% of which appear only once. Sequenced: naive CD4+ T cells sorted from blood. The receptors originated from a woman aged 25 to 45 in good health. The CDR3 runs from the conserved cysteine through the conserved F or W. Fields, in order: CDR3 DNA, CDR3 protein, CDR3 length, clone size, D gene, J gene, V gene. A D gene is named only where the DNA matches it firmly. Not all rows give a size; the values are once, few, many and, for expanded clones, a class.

cdr3_nt: TGTGCCAGCAGCGTGCTGGGGGGGTTGGACACCGGGGAGCTGTTTTTT; cdr3_aa: CASSVLGGLDTGELFF; cdr3_length: 16; clone_size: once; d_call: TRBD2; j_call: TRBJ2-2; v_call: TRBV9
cdr3_nt: TGTGTCAGAAGCTTAGCGGCCAGGTACTCCTACGAGCAGTACTTC; cdr3_aa: CVRSLAARYSYEQYF; cdr3_length: 15; clone_size: NA; d_call: NA; j_call: TRBJ2-7; v_call: TRBV7-5
cdr3_nt: TGTGCCAGCAGCTTGGACCCAGGGGAGGGAGATACGCAGTATTTT; cdr3_aa: CASSLDPGEGDTQYF; cdr3_length: 15; clone_size: NA; d_call: NA; j_call: TRBJ2-3; v_call: TRBV5-5
cdr3_nt: TGTGCCATCAGTGTTCCAGGGGGCGCTTTGAACACCGGGGAGCTGTTTTTT; cdr3_aa: CAISVPGGALNTGELFF; cdr3_length: 17; clone_size: NA; d_call: TRBD1; j_call: TRBJ2-2; v_call: TRBV10-3
cdr3_nt: TGTGCCAGCAGCTTGGCGGGACGCAATGAAAAACTGTTTTTT; cdr3_aa: CASSLAGRNEKLFF; cdr3_length: 14; clone_size: once; d_call: NA; j_call: TRBJ1-4; v_call: TRBV5-6
cdr3_nt: TGTGCCAGCTCACCAGACAGGGCGGAGACCCAGTACTTC; cdr3_aa: CASSPDRAETQYF; cdr3_length: 13; clone_size: NA; d_call: TRBD1; j_call: TRBJ2-5; v_call: TRBV18
cdr3_nt: TGTGCCAGTAGAGGTACGGGACTAGCGACCTACAATGAGCAGTTCTTC; cdr3_aa: CASRGTGLATYNEQFF; cdr3_length: 16; clone_size: NA; d_call: TRBD2; j_call: TRBJ2-1; v_call: TRBV19
cdr3_nt: TGTGCCAGCAGTAGTACAGGGGCCTACACTGAAGCTTTCTTT; cdr3_aa: CASSSTGAYTEAFF; cdr3_length: 14; clone_size: NA; d_call: TRBD1; j_call: TRBJ1-1; v_call: TRBV28
cdr3_nt: TGTGCCAGTAGTATCCCCACAGGGAAAGGAAACACCATATATTTT; cdr3_aa: CASSIPTGKGNTIYF; cdr3_length: 15; clone_size: once; d_call: NA; j_call: TRBJ1-3; v_call: TRBV19
cdr3_nt: TGCGCCAGCAGCCAAGATGGCAGAGGGGGAAACACCAAATATTTT; cdr3_aa: CASSQDGRGGNTKYF; cdr3_length: 15; clone_size: NA; d_call: NA; j_call: TRBJ1-3; v_call: TRBV4-1
cdr3_nt: TGTGCCAGCAGTTTATCCGGGCGAAGCTCTGGGGCCAACGTCCTGACTTTC; cdr3_aa: CASSLSGRSSGANVLTF; cdr3_length: 17; clone_size: NA; d_call: NA; j_call: TRBJ2-6; v_call: TRBV27
cdr3_nt: TGTGCCAGCAGCCAAGTAGATAGCGGGAGCTGGAATGAGCAGTTCTTC; cdr3_aa: CASSQVDSGSWNEQFF; cdr3_length: 16; clone_size: NA; d_call: TRBD2; j_call: TRBJ2-1; v_call: TRBV4-2
cdr3_nt: TGTGCCAGTAGTATCACAGATACGCAGTATTTT; cdr3_aa: CASSITDTQYF; cdr3_length: 11; clone_size: NA; d_call: NA; j_call: TRBJ2-3; v_call: TRBV19
cdr3_nt: TGTGCCAGAAGCCCGGGGGACCGGGAGTACAATCAGCCCCAGCATTTT; cdr3_aa: CARSPGDREYNQPQHF; cdr3_length: 16; clone_size: once; d_call: NA; j_call: TRBJ1-5; v_call: TRBV5-3
cdr3_nt: TGTGCCAGCAGTCCTCCGGCTAGCGGGAAAAGCGAGCAGTACTTC; cdr3_aa: CASSPPASGKSEQYF; cdr3_length: 15; clone_size: NA; d_call: TRBD2; j_call: TRBJ2-7; v_call: TRBV6-5
cdr3_nt: TGTGCCAGCAGTGAAGGGTTAAGGCTCCGGGACGAGCAGTACTTC; cdr3_aa: CASSEGLRLRDEQYF; cdr3_length: 15; clone_size: NA; d_call: NA; j_call: TRBJ2-7; v_call: TRBV6-1
cdr3_nt: TGCGCCAGCAGCTTGTCCCTACTCGGACTCGCACAAAACATTCAGTACTTC; cdr3_aa: CASSLSLLGLAQNIQYF; cdr3_length: 17; clone_size: NA; d_call: NA; j_call: TRBJ2-4; v_call: TRBV5-1
cdr3_nt: TGTGCCAGCAGTTTTGACAGATCAAGCTATGGCTACACCTTC; cdr3_aa: CASSFDRSSYGYTF; cdr3_length: 14; clone_size: once; d_call: NA; j_call: TRBJ1-2; v_call: TRBV28
cdr3_nt: TGTGCCAGTAGTAGCGGACAGGGATTCTACGAGCAGTACTTC; cdr3_aa: CASSSGQGFYEQYF; cdr3_length: 14; clone_size: NA; d_call: TRBD1; j_call: TRBJ2-7; v_call: TRBV19
cdr3_nt: TGTGCCAGCAGTTTAGCGGGAGGGCTGTCATACGAGCAGTACTTC; cdr3_aa: CASSLAGGLSYEQYF; cdr3_length: 15; clone_size: once; d_call: TRBD2; j_call: TRBJ2-7; v_call: TRBV28
cdr3_nt: TGTGCCAGCAGGGCACAGGGCACAGATACGCAGTATTTT; cdr3_aa: CASRAQGTDTQYF; cdr3_length: 13; clone_size: NA; d_call: NA; j_call: TRBJ2-3; v_call: TRBV28
cdr3_nt: TGTGCCAGCAGCCAAGAAACGGGAGGGCCCTACGAGCAGTACTTC; cdr3_aa: CASSQETGGPYEQYF; cdr3_length: 15; clone_size: NA; d_call: TRBD2; j_call: TRBJ2-7; v_call: TRBV14
cdr3_nt: TGTGCCAGCAGCTTAAGACAGGGTTGGTGGGATACGCAGTATTTT; cdr3_aa: CASSLRQGWWDTQYF; cdr3_length: 15; clone_size: once; d_call: TRBD1; j_call: TRBJ2-3; v_call: TRBV11-2
cdr3_nt: TGTGCCAGCAAAAAAGACGGACTAGCGGGACAATACGAGCAGTACTTC; cdr3_aa: CASKKDGLAGQYEQYF; cdr3_length: 16; clone_size: once; d_call: TRBD2; j_call: TRBJ2-7; v_call: TRBV28
cdr3_nt: TGTGCCAGCAGTTTAATACAGGGAACTAATGAAAAACTGTTTTTT; cdr3_aa: CASSLIQGTNEKLFF; cdr3_length: 15; clone_size: NA; d_call: NA; j_call: TRBJ1-4; v_call: TRBV28
cdr3_nt: TGTGCCAGCAGTGTATCGACAGGGAGCACTGAAGCTTTCTTT; cdr3_aa: CASSVSTGSTEAFF; cdr3_length: 14; clone_size: NA; d_call: TRBD1; j_call: TRBJ1-1; v_call: TRBV6-4
cdr3_nt: TGTGCCAGCAATCTAGGCGGGAGGGCCTCAGGCAATGAGCAGTTCTTC; cdr3_aa: CASNLGGRASGNEQFF; cdr3_length: 16; clone_size: NA; d_call: TRBD2; j_call: TRBJ2-1; v_call: TRBV9
cdr3_nt: TGTGCCAGCAGTTTCCTATTTGCGGGGTCCCTGGAGCTGTTTTTT; cdr3_aa: CASSFLFAGSLELFF; cdr3_length: 15; clone_size: NA; d_call: NA; j_call: TRBJ2-2; v_call: TRBV28
cdr3_nt: TGTGCCAGCCCCCCGCGAACCGGGGAGCTGTTTTTT; cdr3_aa: CASPPRTGELFF; cdr3_length: 12; clone_size: NA; d_call: NA; j_call: TRBJ2-2; v_call: TRBV27
cdr3_nt: TGTGCCAGCAGTCGACAGGGCGATCAGCCCCAGCATTTT; cdr3_aa: CASSRQGDQPQHF; cdr3_length: 13; clone_size: once; d_call: TRBD1; j_call: TRBJ1-5; v_call: TRBV6-6